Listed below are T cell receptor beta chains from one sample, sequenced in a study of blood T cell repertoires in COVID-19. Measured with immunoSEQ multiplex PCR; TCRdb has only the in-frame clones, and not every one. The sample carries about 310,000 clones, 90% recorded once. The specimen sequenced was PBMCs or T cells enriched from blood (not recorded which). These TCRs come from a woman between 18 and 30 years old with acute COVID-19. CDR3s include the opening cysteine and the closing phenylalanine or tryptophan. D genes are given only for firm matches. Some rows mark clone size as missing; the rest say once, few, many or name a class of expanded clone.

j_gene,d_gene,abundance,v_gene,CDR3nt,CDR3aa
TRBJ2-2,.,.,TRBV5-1,TGCGCCAGCAGCCCCCGGGTGGCGACCGGGGAGCTGTTTTTT,CASSPRVATGELFF
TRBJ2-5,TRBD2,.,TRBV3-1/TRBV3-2,TGTGCCAGCCGCTCCCAGGGACTAGAAAAAGAGACCCAGTACTTC,CASRSQGLEKETQYF
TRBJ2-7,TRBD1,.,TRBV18,TGTGCCAGCTCACCCCCGGGACAGCCAACCTACGAGCAGTACTTC,CASSPPGQPTYEQYF
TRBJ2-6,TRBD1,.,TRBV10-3,TGTGCCAACTCGGGACAGGTGGCTGGGGCCAACGTCCTGACTTTC,CANSGQVAGANVLTF
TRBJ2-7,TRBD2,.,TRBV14,TGTGCCAGCAGCCTAGGGGTAGCGGGATTAGTCGAGCAGTACTTC,CASSLGVAGLVEQYF
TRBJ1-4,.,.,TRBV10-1,TGCGCCAGCAGTGAGTCTAGTGAAAAACTGTTTTTT,CASSESSEKLFF
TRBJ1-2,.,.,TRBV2,TGTGCCAGCAGTGAGTCCCCAGCTAACTATGGCTACACCTTC,CASSESPANYGYTF
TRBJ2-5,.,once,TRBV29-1,TGCAGCGTTGGAGCGGAGGGACACCAAGAGACCCAGTACTTC,CSVGAEGHQETQYF
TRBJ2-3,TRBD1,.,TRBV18,TGTGCCAGCTCACCACCGGACAGGAGCACAGATACGCAGTATTTT,CASSPPDRSTDTQYF
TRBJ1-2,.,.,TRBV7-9,TGTGCCAGCAGCTTAGATGGCGGAAACTATGGCTACACCTTC,CASSLDGGNYGYTF
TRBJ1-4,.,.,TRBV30,TGTGCTAGGACGGGGGACAATGAAAAACTGTTTTTT,CARTGDNEKLFF
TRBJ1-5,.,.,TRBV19,TGTGCCAGTAGTCCGGGGGGGCAGTCTTATAGCAATCAGCCCCAGCATTTT,CASSPGGQSYSNQPQHF
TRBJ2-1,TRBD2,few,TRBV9,TGTGCCAGCAGCGTCGGACTAGCGCGTTACAATGAGCAGTTCTTC,CASSVGLARYNEQFF
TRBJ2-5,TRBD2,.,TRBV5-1,TGCGCCAGCAAGGGAGGGGAGACCCAGTACTTC,CASKGGETQYF
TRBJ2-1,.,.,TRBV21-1,TGTGCCAGCACAATACCCGGACAGGGGCCGGGTGAGCAGTTCTTC,CASTIPGQGPGEQFF
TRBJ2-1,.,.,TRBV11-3,TGTGCCAGCAGCCCGTCGACGGGAGTCTACAATGAGCAGTTCTTC,CASSPSTGVYNEQFF
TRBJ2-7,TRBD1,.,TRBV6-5,TGTGCCAGCAGTTACCGGGACAGATCCTACGAGCAGTACTTC,CASSYRDRSYEQYF
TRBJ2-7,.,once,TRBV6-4,TGTGCCAGCAGTTCCTCCAGGGGCGCCGAGCAGTACTTC,CASSSSRGAEQYF
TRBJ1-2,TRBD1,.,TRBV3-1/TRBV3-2,TGTGCCAGCAGCCCGGCAGGGGGCGCCGGCTATGGCTACACCTTC,CASSPAGGAGYGYTF
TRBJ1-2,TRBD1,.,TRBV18,TGTGCCAGCTCTCTAGGACAGGGGCAAGATGGCTACACCTTC,CASSLGQGQDGYTF
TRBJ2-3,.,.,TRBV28,TGTGCCAGCAGTTTAGAGGTGTCGGCTAGCACAGATACGCAGTATTTT,CASSLEVSASTDTQYF
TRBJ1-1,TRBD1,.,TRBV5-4,TGTGCCAGCAGCGCATACAGGGGCTTCGACACTGAAGCTTTCTTT,CASSAYRGFDTEAFF
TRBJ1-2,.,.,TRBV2,TGTGCCAGCAGTGAAATGGGAGGGAACTATGGCTACACCTTC,CASSEMGGNYGYTF
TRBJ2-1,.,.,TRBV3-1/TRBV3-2,TGTGCCAGCAGCCAAGACGGCGGCGAGAGCTTTTCCTACAATGAGCAGTTCTTC,CASSQDGGESFSYNEQFF
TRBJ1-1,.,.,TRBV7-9,TGTGCCAGCAGCCTCCTGGGAGGGATGGACACTGAAGCTTTCTTT,CASSLLGGMDTEAFF
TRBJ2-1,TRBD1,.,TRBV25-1,TGTGCCAGCAGGGCCCGGGACAGGGGAGACAATGAGCAGTTCTTC,CASRARDRGDNEQFF
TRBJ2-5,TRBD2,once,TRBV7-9,TGTGCCAGCAGCCCTTTACGTGGGACTAGCGGGAGCTTCGAGACCCAGTACTTC,CASSPLRGTSGSFETQYF
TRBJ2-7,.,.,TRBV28,TGTGCCAGCAGTTTTAGCTACGAGCAGTACTTC,CASSFSYEQYF
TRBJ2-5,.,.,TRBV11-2,TGTGCCAGCAGCATCCAGGTTCAAGAGACCCAGTACTTC,CASSIQVQETQYF
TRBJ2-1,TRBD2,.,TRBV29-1,TGCAGCGTTGGGCTAGCGGGAGTGATACCCTCCTACAATGAGCAGTTCTTC,CSVGLAGVIPSYNEQFF
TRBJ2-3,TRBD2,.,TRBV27,TGTGCCAGCAGTTTAATTTCGGGAGGGCCAGAAAGAACAGATACGCAGTATTTT,CASSLISGGPERTDTQYF
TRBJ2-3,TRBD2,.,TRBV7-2,TGTGCCAGCAGCTTTCGAGGCACTAGCGGCAGAGATACGCAGTATTTT,CASSFRGTSGRDTQYF
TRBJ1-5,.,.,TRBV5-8,TGTGCCAGCAGCTTGTCGCGGGGATGGAGTCAGCCCCAGCATTTT,CASSLSRGWSQPQHF
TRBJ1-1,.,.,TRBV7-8,TGTGCCAGCAGCTTAGACAGGGCTTCGACTGAAGCTTTCTTT,CASSLDRASTEAFF
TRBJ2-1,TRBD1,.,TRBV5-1,TGCGCCAGCAGCCTGACAGGGAGCTCCTACAATGAGCAGTTCTTC,CASSLTGSSYNEQFF
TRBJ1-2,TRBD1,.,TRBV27,TGTGCCAGCAGTTTGTCCCCGGGACAGGGTTTCTATGGCTACACCTTC,CASSLSPGQGFYGYTF
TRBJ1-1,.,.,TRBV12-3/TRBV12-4,TGTGCCAGCAGTTTCCAGGCTAAGTATGAAGCTTTCTTT,CASSFQAKYEAFF
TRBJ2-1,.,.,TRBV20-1,TGCAGTGCTAGTTCCGGGACACGGACCTACAATGAGCAGTTCTTC,CSASSGTRTYNEQFF
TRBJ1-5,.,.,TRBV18,TGTGCCAGCTCACCACGGAAGCGGGGGGCGAAGGGGCTTCAGCCCCAGCATTTT,CASSPRKRGAKGLQPQHF
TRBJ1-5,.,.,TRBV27,TGTGCCAGCAGTGTTAGGGGTGTCGGCGACTCTGGCAATCAGCCCCAGCATTTT,CASSVRGVGDSGNQPQHF
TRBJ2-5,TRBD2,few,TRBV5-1,TGCGCCAGCAGCCCCGGACTAGCGGGAGACGGAGGAGAGACCCAGTACTTC,CASSPGLAGDGGETQYF
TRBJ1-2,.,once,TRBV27,TGTGCCAGCTCCTACAGCGGGGCTCTGGGCTACACCTTC,CASSYSGALGYTF
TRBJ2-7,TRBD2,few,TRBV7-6,TGTGCCAGCAGCTTGGCGGGAGTCAATCAATACGAGCAGTACTTC,CASSLAGVNQYEQYF
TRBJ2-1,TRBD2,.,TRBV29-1,TGCAGCGTCAAGACTAGCGGGAGAAGTAAGTGGCAGTTCTTC,CSVKTSGRSKWQFF
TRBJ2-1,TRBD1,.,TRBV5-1,TGCGCCAGCAGCCCCTACAGGGGGCCTCGGGACAATGAGCAGTTCTTC,CASSPYRGPRDNEQFF
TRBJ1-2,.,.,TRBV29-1,TGCAGCGCCAGGGCTAACTATGGCTACACCTTC,CSARANYGYTF
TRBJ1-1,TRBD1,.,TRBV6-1,TGTGCCAGCAGTGAAGAGGACAGGGGATACACTGAAGCTTTCTTT,CASSEEDRGYTEAFF
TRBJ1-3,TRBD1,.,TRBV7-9,TGTGCCAGCAGTTCCAGGGGGCTCGGAAACACCATATATTTT,CASSSRGLGNTIYF